This T cell receptor (beta chain) was identified in a study of OX40 agonist ivuxolimab in advanced cancers. For the study in its entirety: Ivuxolimab, which targeted the costimulatory receptor OX40 (CD134), was an agonistic, fully human IgG2 monoclonal antibody. Of the approximately 50 patients in dose escalation, about 19 had hepatocellular carcinoma, roughly 15 had melanoma, 9 had renal cell carcinoma and 9 had head and neck cancer. Intravenous ivuxolimab was administered to patients every 2 weeks at six dose levels: 0.01, 0.1, 0.3, 1.5, 3 and 10 mg/kg. The purpose of peripheral TCRbeta sequencing was to test whether ivuxolimab changed TCR sequence diversity and led to clonal T-cell expansion. Three dose-escalation patients achieved partial responses, one with hepatocellular carcinoma and two with cutaneous melanoma. The dose-escalation cohort was almost 85% male with a mean age of 60 years, ranging from roughly 20 to 80. The paper describes the monotherapy dose-escalation part (N of about 47 patients) of the phase I trial of ivuxolimab. Patients were allowed to have had prior anti-PD-1, anti-PD-L1 or anti-CTLA-4 therapy, and approximately 43% of the dose-escalation patients had previously received checkpoint inhibitors.

What the authors observed across the whole study: The antigen specificity of the clonally expanded peripheral T cells was not determined. Low levels of normalized T-cell clonal expansion were also seen in some nonresponding patients. At doses of 0.1 to 3.0 mg/kg, clonal expansion of both CD4+ and CD8+ T cells in blood was seen between baseline and week 6. In the 0.1-3.0 mg/kg groups, partial responders had among the lowest normalized peripheral clonal expansion, particularly in CD8+ T cells. On average, CD8+ T cells showed more expanded clones than CD4+ T cells after ivuxolimab.

Genomic DNA was extracted from sorted cells for sequencing of the TCRbeta CDR3 region. The immunoSEQ Assay was used to sequence the TCRbeta CDR3 regions. Here the immuneACCESS table is served through TCRdb, limited to in-frame sequences with V and J called. Missing clones are a known gap in these copies; in checked studies unresolved V genes cover under half, and the rest lacks a known reason. The sample yields under 80,000 clones; roughly 85% were counted once. Of the sample, about 0.57% is held by the ten largest clones. A single count supports this clone. Its antigen specificity is not known. Within one base of it there is no much larger clone, and no base qualities were kept. The CDR3 measures 21 amino acids from cysteine to phenylalanine. Only the CDR3 portion is preserved as DNA: 63 bases, with reading frame beginning at the first base. The germline V gene yields LGHNA for CDR1 and YSLEER for CDR2. V is pruned by 3 bases and J by 1 base, leaving 18 bases of the junction without a gene match.

The trial excluded patients who had a history of autoimmune disease or who were on systemic immunosuppression. Peripheral blood for TCR sequencing was collected from all dose cohorts at baseline, on cycle 4 day 1, and on cycle 7 day 1. Samples were obtained from an open-label, multicenter, first-in-human phase I dose-escalation trial of ivuxolimab. Adults with locally advanced or metastatic melanoma, renal cell, hepatocellular, or head and neck squamous cell carcinoma were enrolled in the trial. CD4+ and CD8+ T cells were sorted separately from peripheral blood before TCR sequencing. The chain is made from TRBV4-3 and TRBJ2-3, and 11 bases in between align with TRBD2. The input for sequencing was CD4+ or CD8+ T cells sorted from blood, taken in a trial of the OX40 agonist ivuxolimab. The receptor comes from an adult with an advanced solid tumor such as melanoma, head and neck, liver or kidney cancer. The DNA sequence is as follows: TGCGCCAGCAGCCAGGGATACTCCGCTAGCGGGAGGCCTCTGGGCACAGATACGCAGTATTTT. This is translated as CASSQGYSASGRPLGTDTQYF.